A selection of T cell receptor beta chains follows, all from one sample in a study of neurological immune-mediated disorders. TCRdb re-analysed the 5' RACE reads in MiXCR, keeping a single row per CDR3 protein. Here the sample spans about 90,000 distinct CDR3 sequences, less than 15% being singletons. Sequenced sample: PBMCs. The origin of the receptors is a female donor with HTLV-1-associated myelopathy (HAM/TSP). CDR3s include the opening cysteine and the closing phenylalanine or tryptophan. The D gene is left open where the match is weak. Rows may omit the clone size; those that give it use once, few, many or a size class.

d_call j_call cdr3_length clone_size v_call cdr3_aa cdr3_nt
TRBD2 TRBJ2-7 12 many TRBV2 CASSQRGNEQYF TGTGCCAGCAGTCAGCGGGGGAATGAGCAGTACTTC
NA TRBJ1-2 13 many TRBV5-6 CASSFRGLDGYTF TGTGCCAGCAGCTTTAGGGGGTTAGATGGCTACACCTTC
NA TRBJ2-3 14 many TRBV9 CASSVEGGTDTQYF TGTGCCAGCAGCGTAGAGGGGGGCACAGATACGCAGTATTTT
TRBD2 TRBJ2-7 14 few TRBV25-1 CASRGGGGYNEQYF TGTGCCAGCAGGGGGGGGGGAGGTTATAACGAGCAGTACTTC
TRBD1 TRBJ1-5 15 NA TRBV9 CASSISDRPLTPQHF TGTGCCAGCAGCATCTCGGACAGGCCCTTAACGCCCCAGCATTTT
TRBD1 TRBJ2-5 16 many TRBV20-1 CSARNRGRGRLETQYF TGCAGTGCTAGGAACAGGGGTAGGGGTAGGCTCGAGACCCAGTACTTC
TRBD2 TRBJ2-1 17 many TRBV11-2 CASSQPGSSGGINEQFF TGTGCCAGCAGCCAACCCGGTTCTAGCGGGGGGATCAATGAGCAGTTCTTC
NA TRBJ1-2 14 many TRBV6-5 CASSYSRVGYGYTF TGTGCCAGCAGTTACTCCCGAGTCGGATATGGCTACACCTTC
NA TRBJ1-3 17 many TRBV9 CASSPPEMAGDVNTIYF TGTGCCAGCAGCCCCCCCGAGATGGCAGGAGACGTAAACACCATATATTTT
TRBD2 TRBJ2-7 15 many TRBV20-1 CSARDLAGGGDEQYF TGCAGTGCTAGAGATCTCGCGGGGGGAGGCGACGAGCAGTACTTC
NA TRBJ2-7 13 few TRBV12-3/TRBV12-4 CASRTRWGNEQYF TGTGCCAGCAGGACCCGGTGGGGGAACGAGCAGTACTTC
TRBD1 TRBJ1-3 14 many TRBV5-1 CASSPQGAGNTIYF TGCGCCAGCAGCCCACAGGGGGCCGGAAACACCATATATTTT
TRBD1 TRBJ1-2 14 many TRBV5-1 CASSLVGQGYGYTF TGCGCCAGCAGCTTGGTGGGACAGGGCTATGGCTACACCTTC
NA TRBJ1-6 14 NA TRBV12-5 CASGSQGQDSPLHF TGTGCTAGTGGTTCACAGGGCCAGGATTCACCCCTCCACTTT
NA TRBJ2-7 18 NA TRBV28 CASSPGKRYRETTYEQYF TGTGCAAGCAGCCCGGGGAAGAGATACAGGGAGACTACCTACGAGCAGTACTTC
NA TRBJ2-6 16 NA TRBV24-1 CATSDDPRAGANVLTF TGTGCCACCAGTGATGATCCCCGGGCAGGGGCCAACGTCCTGACTTTC
TRBD1 TRBJ2-7 16 many TRBV11-2 CASSLSSGTGGAEQYF TGTGCCAGCAGCTTATCCTCCGGGACAGGGGGCGCCGAGCAGTACTTC
NA TRBJ1-1 14 NA TRBV15 CATSKTAMNIEAFF TGTGCCACTAGTAAGACAGCCATGAACATTGAAGCTTTCTTT
TRBD2 TRBJ2-1 17 many TRBV7-2 CASSAASGGFSYNEQFF TGTGCCAGCAGCGCGGCTAGCGGGGGCTTCTCCTACAATGAGCAGTTCTTC
NA TRBJ1-1 12 NA TRBV20-1 CSARVPNTEAFF TGCAGTGCTAGGGTCCCGAACACTGAAGCTTTCTTT
NA TRBJ2-2 13 NA TRBV6-5 CASSYMGAGELFF TGTGCCAGCAGTTACATGGGTGCCGGGGAGCTGTTTTTT
NA TRBJ1-2 13 NA TRBV10-1 CASSESRGYGYTF TGCGCCAGCAGTGAGTCGAGGGGATATGGCTACACCTTC
TRBD2 TRBJ2-2 14 many TRBV5-1 CASSFRSSGGELFF TGCGCCAGCAGCTTTCGATCTAGCGGCGGGGAGCTGTTTTTT
NA TRBJ2-1 15 many TRBV7-9 CASSPREDPAHEQFF TGTGCCAGCAGCCCAAGGGAGGACCCGGCCCATGAGCAGTTCTTC
NA TRBJ2-7 15 many TRBV5-1 CASSLFGSRGDEQYF TGCGCCAGCAGCTTGTTCGGATCGCGTGGGGACGAGCAGTACTTC
NA TRBJ2-2 17 many TRBV20-1 CSANDPSRGIDTGELFF TGCAGTGCCAACGATCCCTCCCGGGGGATAGACACCGGGGAGCTGTTTTTT
NA TRBJ2-1 17 many TRBV5-5 CASSLGSDPPPYNEQFF TGTGCCAGCAGCTTGGGGTCCGACCCGCCGCCCTACAATGAGCAGTTCTTC
TRBD1 TRBJ1-5 14 NA TRBV6-7 CASNLDRGPKAQHF TGTGCCAGCAATTTGGACAGGGGCCCAAAGGCCCAGCATTTT
NA TRBJ1-1 15 many TRBV6-5 CASSSPQVWDTEAFF TGTGCCAGCAGTTCCCCGCAGGTGTGGGACACTGAAGCTTTCTTT
NA TRBJ2-1 13 many TRBV2 CASSGVLYNEQFF TGTGCCAGCAGTGGGGTCCTCTACAATGAGCAGTTCTTC
TRBD1 TRBJ1-6 15 many TRBV7-2 CASSLGTGASSPLHF TGTGCCAGCAGCTTAGGGACAGGGGCGTCTTCACCCCTCCACTTT
NA TRBJ1-1 15 NA TRBV6-2/TRBV6-3 CARSFPLGARTEAFF TGTGCCAGAAGTTTTCCTCTGGGGGCTAGGACTGAAGCTTTCTTT
NA TRBJ2-4 13 many TRBV9 CASSVGPQDIQYF TGTGCCAGCAGCGTAGGACCTCAGGACATTCAGTACTTC
NA TRBJ1-2 15 few TRBV20-1 CSASLSASDGYGYTF TGCAGTGCTAGTCTGTCGGCATCCGATGGCTATGGCTACACCTTC
TRBD1 TRBJ2-7 15 many TRBV6-6 CASSREPTGSYEQYF TGTGCCAGCAGTCGGGAACCGACAGGGAGCTACGAGCAGTACTTC
NA TRBJ2-1 14 many TRBV7-2 CASSPGRIYNEQFF TGTGCCAGCAGCCCAGGACGGATCTACAATGAGCAGTTCTTC
TRBD2 TRBJ2-7 16 many TRBV4-1 CASSSQQTSGGHEQYF TGCGCCAGCAGCTCTCAACAGACTAGCGGGGGCCACGAGCAGTACTTC
NA TRBJ2-2 11 many TRBV10-3 CAISGPGELFF TGTGCCATCAGTGGCCCCGGGGAGCTGTTTTTT
NA TRBJ2-7 14 many TRBV5-1 CASSLVSSGREQYF TGCGCCAGCAGCTTGGTATCCTCGGGACGCGAGCAGTACTTC
NA TRBJ2-2 15 many TRBV4-2 CASSQGSAGTGELFF TGTGCCAGCAGCCAAGGAAGCGCGGGGACCGGGGAGCTGTTTTTT
NA TRBJ2-5 13 many TRBV10-3 CAISGPSQETQYF TGTGCCATCAGCGGCCCATCACAAGAGACCCAGTACTTC
NA TRBJ1-2 15 many TRBV7-2 CASSLAPGRVLGYTF TGTGCCAGCAGCTTAGCGCCGGGACGGGTACTGGGCTACACCTTC
TRBD2 TRBJ2-2 17 many TRBV4-2 CASSHATSGEITGELFF TGTGCCAGCAGCCACGCAACTAGCGGGGAGATCACCGGGGAGCTGTTTTTT
TRBD1 TRBJ1-5 14 many TRBV27 CASSLTGDNQPQHF TGTGCCAGCAGTCTGACAGGGGACAATCAGCCCCAGCATTTT
NA TRBJ1-4 13 many TRBV29-1 CSVLNPTNEKLFF TGCAGCGTTTTGAACCCAACTAATGAAAAACTGTTTTTT
NA TRBJ1-1 13 many TRBV5-1 CASSLLGETEAFF TGCGCCAGCAGCCTTTTAGGGGAAACTGAAGCTTTCTTT
TRBD2 TRBJ2-1 15 many TRBV5-4 CASSLGERGYNEQFF TGTGCCAGCAGCCTAGGAGAGCGGGGGTACAATGAGCAGTTCTTC
NA TRBJ2-7 16 many TRBV4-1 CASSQSGPGQGYEQYF TGCGCCAGCAGCCAATCAGGGCCGGGACAAGGCTACGAGCAGTACTTC
TRBD2 TRBJ2-1 15 many TRBV12-3/TRBV12-4 CASSLGGGAYNEQFF TGTGCCAGCAGTTTAGGCGGGGGGGCCTACAATGAGCAGTTCTTC
TRBD1 TRBJ2-2 16 many TRBV2 CASTLMGQGNTGELFF TGTGCCAGCACTTTAATGGGACAGGGGAACACCGGGGAGCTGTTTTTT
NA TRBJ2-7 14 many TRBV20-1 CSARVAGGDYEQYF TGCAGTGCTAGAGTGGCAGGTGGAGACTACGAGCAGTACTTC
TRBD1 TRBJ2-7 19 many TRBV27 CASSLRIRDSISPSYEQYF TGTGCCAGCAGTTTGCGTATCCGGGACAGTATATCACCGTCCTACGAGCAGTACTTC
TRBD1 TRBJ1-3 16 many TRBV27 CASSLGQASSGNTIYF TGTGCCAGCAGTTTGGGACAGGCGTCCTCTGGAAACACCATATATTTT
NA TRBJ1-2 13 many TRBV5-1 CASSLEQGDGYTF TGCGCCAGCAGCTTGGAACAGGGAGATGGCTACACCTTC
NA TRBJ1-1 12 many TRBV5-5 CASSRSDTEAFF TGTGCCAGCAGCAGGTCGGACACTGAAGCTTTCTTT
NA TRBJ2-1 14 NA TRBV5-6 CASSLGLEFDEQFF TGTGCCAGCAGCTTGGGATTAGAATTCGATGAGCAGTTCTTC
TRBD2 TRBJ2-3 16 many TRBV20-1 CSAQRTSGGGTDTQYF TGCAGTGCCCAGAGGACTAGCGGAGGAGGCACAGATACGCAGTATTTT